This T cell receptor beta chain was captured in a study of T cell repertoires in cytomegalovirus infection. For the study at large: Selection of CMV epitopes for the study included recently identified HLA-C-restricted and well-studied HLA-B-restricted ones. Indicated by public TCR beta signatures were CMV infection and matching HLA type. Study-wide points: People with CMV and the relevant HLA were identified by cumulative public TCR beta family frequency. CMV-specific HLA-C-restricted TCR beta clonotypes dominated the ex vivo response.

Turning to this clonotype: Its cognate antigen is unknown.

Via MiXCR, TCRdb re-called the reads, giving one row per CDR3 protein. The sample holds 570,000 or so distinct CDR3 sequences, roughly 43% seen once. Trimming removed 8 bases from V and 3 bases from J; junction bases left unmatched: 8. The CDR3 extends over 15 amino acids. The sequencing here drew on cultured PBMCs, taken from culture after CMV antigen stimulation. The receptor comes from a human donor in good health (CMV status not recorded). Some clones in this sample may be carry-over from other donors' samples. The J gene is TRBJ2-7, the V gene TRBV12-3 or TRBV12-4; TRBD2 aligns across 12 bases. CDR3 sequence (DNA): TGTGCCAGCTCCCCGGAACTAGCGGGGGGCTACGAGCAGTACTTC. It encodes CASSPELAGGYEQYF.